Here is one T cell receptor (beta chain) with its context. Its antigen is currently unknown. Libraries were made from TCR beta cDNA, and they carried unique molecular identifiers. When about 1 to 11 million T cells were used, they gave 500,000 or so cDNA molecules. TCRdb reprocessed the PCR reads with MiXCR, giving one entry per CDR3 protein. The data show about 680,000 distinct CDR3 sequences, with approximately 60% seen just once and around 11% held by the top ten. The sample comes from a study of post-analysis software for immune sequencing data. Study findings and constraints: Samples from a shared batch, those prepared together, strongly co-clustered by F measure. Those with multiple sclerosis, the patient group, showed significantly lower normalized Chao1 diversity than controls. The study found TRBV5-6, TRBV5-1 and TRBV20-1 among a few TRBV segments more frequent in patients than controls.

Trimming at V came to 6 bases and at J to 6 bases, leaving 13 bases not matched to a gene. CDR3 size: 17 residues. Looked up from germline, CDR1 is KGHSH and CDR2 is LQKENI. Sequenced input: blood. This sequence was found in a girl aged 2-10 years with multiple sclerosis. The chain couples TRBV18 to TRBJ2-7, with 14 bases aligning to TRBD2. In nucleotides, the CDR3 is TGTGCCAGCTCCCGTTCGGGACTAGCGGGGGCTTGGGGCGAGCAGTACTTC. Encoded protein: CASSRSGLAGAWGEQYF.